This T cell receptor (beta chain) was identified during a study of shared clonotypes between healthy human individuals. Study-wide background: A couple of women and a few men aged 18 to 49 made up the donors.

Trimming took 3 bases from V and 3 from J, leaving 12 bases between them. Germline loops: CDR1 SGHNT, CDR2 YENEEA. This CDR3 comprises 15 residues. Here immunoSEQ multiplex PCR was the method, and the copy in TCRdb shows in-frame clones only, minus some. The data show around 600,000 clones, with more than 95% seen just once and around 0.06% held by the top ten. Sequencing was carried out using naive CD4+ T cells sorted from blood. Subset of the sample: CD45RA+ positively selected. The receptor comes from a woman aged 25 to 39 in good health. This chain links TRBV11-3 with TRBJ2-1, with a weak D call TRBD2 (6 bases). CDR3 nucleotides: TGTGCCAGCAGCTTTGCGGCGGGAATCTACAATGAGCAGTTCTTC. Amino acids: CASSFAAGIYNEQFF.